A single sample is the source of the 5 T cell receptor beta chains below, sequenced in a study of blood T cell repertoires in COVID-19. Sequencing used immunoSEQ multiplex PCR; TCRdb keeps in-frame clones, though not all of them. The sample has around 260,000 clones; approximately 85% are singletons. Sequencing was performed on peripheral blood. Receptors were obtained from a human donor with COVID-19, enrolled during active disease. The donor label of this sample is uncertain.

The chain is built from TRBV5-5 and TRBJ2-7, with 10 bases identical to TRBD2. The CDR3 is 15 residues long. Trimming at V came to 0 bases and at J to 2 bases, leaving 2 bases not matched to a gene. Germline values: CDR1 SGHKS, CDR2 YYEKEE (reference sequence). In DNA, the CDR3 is TGTGCCAGCAGCTTGGGACTAGCGGGTACCTACGAGCAGTACTTC. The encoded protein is CASSLGLAGTYEQYF.

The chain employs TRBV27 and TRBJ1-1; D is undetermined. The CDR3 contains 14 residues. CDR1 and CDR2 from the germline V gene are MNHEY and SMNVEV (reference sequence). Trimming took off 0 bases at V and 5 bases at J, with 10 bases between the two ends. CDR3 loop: CASSLSLGVTEAFF. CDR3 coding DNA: TGTGCCAGCAGTTTATCTTTGGGAGTGACTGAAGCTTTCTTT.

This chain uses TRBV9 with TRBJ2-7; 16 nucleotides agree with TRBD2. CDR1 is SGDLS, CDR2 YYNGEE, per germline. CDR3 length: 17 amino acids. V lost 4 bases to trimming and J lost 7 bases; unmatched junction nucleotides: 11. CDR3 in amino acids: CASSPGLAGGTSGEQYF. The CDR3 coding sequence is TGTGCCAGCAGCCCGGGACTAGCGGGAGGGACTTCCGGGGAGCAGTACTTC.

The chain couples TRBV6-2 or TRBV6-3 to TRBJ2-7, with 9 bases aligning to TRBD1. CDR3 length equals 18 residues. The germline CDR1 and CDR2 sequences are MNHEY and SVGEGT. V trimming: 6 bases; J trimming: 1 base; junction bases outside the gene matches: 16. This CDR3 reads CASSLRQGDPRWSYEQYF. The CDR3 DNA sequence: TGTGCCAGCAGCCTCAGACAGGGGGATCCCAGGTGGTCCTACGAGCAGTACTTC.

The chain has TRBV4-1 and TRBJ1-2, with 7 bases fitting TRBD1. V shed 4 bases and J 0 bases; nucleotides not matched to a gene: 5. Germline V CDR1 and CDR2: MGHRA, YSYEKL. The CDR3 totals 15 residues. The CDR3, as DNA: TGCGCCAGCAGCCCGACAGGGACGACTAACTATGGCTACACCTTC. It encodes CASSPTGTTNYGYTF.